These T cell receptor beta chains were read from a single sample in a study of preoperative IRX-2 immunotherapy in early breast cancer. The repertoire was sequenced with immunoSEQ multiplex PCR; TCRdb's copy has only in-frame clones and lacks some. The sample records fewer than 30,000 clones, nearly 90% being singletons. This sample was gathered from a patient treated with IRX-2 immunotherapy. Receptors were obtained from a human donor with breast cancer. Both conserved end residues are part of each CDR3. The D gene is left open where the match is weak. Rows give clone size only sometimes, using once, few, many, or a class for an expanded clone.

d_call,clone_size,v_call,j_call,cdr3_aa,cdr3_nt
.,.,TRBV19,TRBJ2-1,CASSSSLSYNEQFF,TGTGCCAGTAGTTCTAGCCTCTCCTACAATGAGCAGTTCTTC
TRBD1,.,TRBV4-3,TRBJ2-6,CASSQDGTGGTGANVLTF,TGCGCCAGCAGCCAAGACGGGACAGGGGGAACTGGGGCCAACGTCCTGACTTTC
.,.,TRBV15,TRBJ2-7,CAVTISGLQYF,TGTGCCGTTACGATATCGGGACTGCAGTACTTC
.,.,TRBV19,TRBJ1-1,CASSMIWEGRTEAFF,TGTGCCAGTAGTATGATCTGGGAGGGGCGCACTGAAGCTTTCTTT
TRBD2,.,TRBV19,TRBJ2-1,CASSKEELAGNEQFF,TGTGCCAGTAGTAAAGAAGAACTAGCGGGCAATGAGCAGTTCTTC
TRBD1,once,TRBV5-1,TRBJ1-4,CASSPGTGTEKLFF,TGCGCCAGCAGTCCCGGGACAGGGACTGAAAAACTGTTTTTT
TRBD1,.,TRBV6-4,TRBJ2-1,CASSEQSGQGANEQFF,TGTGCCAGCAGTGAACAGTCCGGACAGGGGGCCAATGAGCAGTTCTTC
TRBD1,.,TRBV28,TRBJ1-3,CASSRLGQGYGNTIYF,TGTGCCAGCAGTAGATTAGGACAGGGTTATGGAAACACCATATATTTT
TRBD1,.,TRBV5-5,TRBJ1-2,CASSLNRQGANYGYTF,TGTGCCAGCAGCCTAAACCGACAGGGAGCTAACTATGGCTACACCTTC
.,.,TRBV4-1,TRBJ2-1,CASSLPDNEQFF,TGCGCCAGCAGCCTCCCAGACAATGAGCAGTTCTTC
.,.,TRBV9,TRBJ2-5,CASSVGSGWEAQYF,TGTGCCAGCAGCGTAGGTAGCGGCTGGGAGGCCCAGTACTTC
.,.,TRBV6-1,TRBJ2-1,CASTPASSYNEQFF,TGTGCCAGCACCCCTGCGAGCTCCTACAATGAGCAGTTCTTC
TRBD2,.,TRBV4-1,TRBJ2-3,CASSRAGVPDTQYF,TGCGCCAGCAGTAGAGCGGGAGTACCAGATACGCAGTATTTT
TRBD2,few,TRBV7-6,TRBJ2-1,CASSLGTSGSISYNEQFF,TGTGCCAGCAGCTTAGGGACTAGCGGGAGTATCAGCTACAATGAGCAGTTCTTC
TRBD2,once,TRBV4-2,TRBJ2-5,CASSQDKLAGEQETQYF,TGTGCCAGCAGCCAAGATAAGCTAGCGGGAGAGCAAGAGACCCAGTACTTC
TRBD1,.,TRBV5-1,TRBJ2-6,CASSPSTGAGANVLTF,TGCGCCAGCAGCCCATCGACAGGGGCTGGGGCCAACGTCCTGACTTTC
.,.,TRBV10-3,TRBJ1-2,CAISESTNYGYTF,TGTGCCATCAGTGAGTCCACTAACTATGGCTACACCTTC
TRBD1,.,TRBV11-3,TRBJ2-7,CASSPNRDSVAQYF,TGTGCCAGCAGCCCCAACCGGGACAGCGTTGCGCAGTACTTC
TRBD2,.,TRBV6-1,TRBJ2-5,CASSLTSGLQETQYF,TGTGCCAGCAGTCTGACTAGCGGCCTACAAGAGACCCAGTACTTC
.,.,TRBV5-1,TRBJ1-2,CASSLDVNRYGYTF,TGCGCCAGCAGCTTGGATGTAAACCGCTATGGCTACACCTTC
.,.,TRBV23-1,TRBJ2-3,CASSQSIGQLNTDTQYF,TGCGCCAGCAGTCAATCTATAGGACAGCTAAACACAGATACGCAGTATTTT
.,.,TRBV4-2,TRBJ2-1,CASSQVRTTGNEQFF,TGTGCCAGCAGCCAAGTGAGGACAACTGGCAATGAGCAGTTCTTC